This T cell receptor beta chain was captured by sequencing in a study of cytomegalovirus exposure and HLA in healthy donors. Overall study results and limits: Later analysis found that TCR beta chains associated with HLA were more clonally expanded than other, equally common chains. Because they were indistinguishable, some V segments, including TRBV6-2 and TRBV6-3, were excluded. Versus the approximately 720-donor mean, an Asian-associated ancestry cluster reportedly showed fewer N-insertions in a later analysis. Presence/absence analyses assumed roughly uniform sequencing depth across donors, which may not hold.

A note on this clone: Its antigen is unidentified.

Looked up from germline, CDR1 is SGHAT and CDR2 is FQDESV (reference sequence). The V end was cut by 4 bases, the J end by 2 bases, with 8 bases between. The CDR3 has 13 residues. Primers for the PCR totalled 60 Vbeta and 13 Jbeta. Method: immunoSEQ multiplex PCR; TCRdb's copy keeps in-frame clones and lacks some. The table shows approximately 190,000 clones, with around 81% occurring only once. This receptor was obtained from a young woman in good health and CMV-seropositive. This sequence joins TRBV11-1 and TRBJ2-5, with TRBD2 as a possible D gene (6 bases). Sequenced material: PBMCs. CDR3 nucleotides: TGTGCCAGCAGCTCGGAGGGACAAGAGACCCAGTACTTC. Translated, it gives CASSSEGQETQYF.